A selection of T cell receptor beta chains follows, all from one sample in a study of shared clonotypes between healthy human individuals. This table comes from immunoSEQ multiplex PCR, and its TCRdb copy is limited to in-frame clones, with some not included. The sample holds fewer than 1.8 million clones, approximately 98.5% seen once. Sequencing was done on a sample of naive CD4+ T cells sorted from blood. The receptor set was obtained from a man in his thirties or forties in good health. The CDR3 runs from the conserved cysteine through the conserved F or W. Fields, in order: V gene, J gene, D gene, clone size, CDR3 length, CDR3 protein, CDR3 DNA. A D gene is named only where the DNA matches it firmly. The listing skips clone size in some rows; elsewhere it reads once, few, many or a size class.

V: TRBV28; J: TRBJ1-4; D: TRBD1; size: .; length: 18; CDR3: CASTTKPPGGSTNEKLFF; DNA: TGTGCCAGCACCACGAAGCCTCCAGGGGGTTCAACTAATGAAAAACTGTTTTTT
V: TRBV7-6; J: TRBJ2-7; D: TRBD2; size: .; length: 15; CDR3: CASSLSASGVYEQYF; DNA: TGTGCCAGCAGCTTGTCGGCTAGCGGAGTCTACGAGCAGTACTTC
V: TRBV9; J: TRBJ1-2; D: TRBD1; size: .; length: 16; CDR3: CASSVRDRVSHYGYTF; DNA: TGTGCCAGCAGCGTACGGGACAGGGTGTCCCACTATGGCTACACCTTC
V: TRBV20-1; J: TRBJ2-3; D: .; size: .; length: 11; CDR3: CSAGSTDTQYF; DNA: TGCAGTGCTGGGAGCACAGATACGCAGTATTTT
V: TRBV19; J: TRBJ2-2; D: TRBD1; size: .; length: 16; CDR3: CASRTPGQGNTGELFF; DNA: TGTGCCAGTAGGACCCCGGGACAGGGGAACACCGGGGAGCTGTTTTTT
V: TRBV19; J: TRBJ2-2; D: .; size: .; length: 14; CDR3: CASSIIVGQGELFF; DNA: TGTGCCAGTAGTATAATAGTCGGTCAGGGGGAGCTGTTTTTT
V: TRBV25-1; J: TRBJ2-5; D: TRBD1; size: .; length: 14; CDR3: CASTLRQGSETQYF; DNA: TGTGCCAGCACCTTAAGACAGGGTTCGGAGACCCAGTACTTC
V: TRBV27; J: TRBJ2-2; D: .; size: .; length: 14; CDR3: CASRRTGGAGELFF; DNA: TGTGCCAGCAGAAGGACAGGAGGGGCCGGGGAGCTGTTTTTT
V: TRBV5-1; J: TRBJ2-7; D: .; size: .; length: 14; CDR3: CASSFLGDAYEQYF; DNA: TGCGCCAGCAGCTTTCTTGGGGACGCCTACGAGCAGTACTTC
V: TRBV10-2; J: TRBJ2-3; D: TRBD2; size: .; length: 16; CDR3: CASSEASGGPTDTQYF; DNA: TGCGCCAGCAGTGAGGCTAGCGGAGGCCCCACAGATACGCAGTATTTT
V: TRBV6-5; J: TRBJ2-5; D: .; size: .; length: 15; CDR3: CASTQARGSQETQYF; DNA: TGTGCCAGCACTCAAGCCCGAGGGAGCCAAGAGACCCAGTACTTC
V: TRBV7-9; J: TRBJ1-1; D: .; size: .; length: 15; CDR3: CASSPLVSMNTEAFF; DNA: TGTGCCAGCAGCCCCCTAGTGAGTATGAACACTGAAGCTTTCTTT
V: TRBV29-1; J: TRBJ1-1; D: TRBD1; size: .; length: 15; CDR3: CSVVGPRTGAAEAFF; DNA: TGCAGCGTTGTGGGGCCCCGGACAGGGGCCGCTGAAGCTTTCTTT
V: TRBV5-1; J: TRBJ1-1; D: TRBD1; size: .; length: 15; CDR3: CASSDHRGPPKNAFF; DNA: TGCGCCAGCAGTGACCACAGGGGGCCCCCAAAGAACGCTTTCTTT
V: TRBV9; J: TRBJ2-7; D: .; size: .; length: 16; CDR3: CASSVALVSGIYEQYF; DNA: TGTGCCAGCAGCGTAGCCCTTGTAAGCGGCATATACGAGCAGTACTTC
V: TRBV5-1; J: TRBJ2-7; D: .; size: .; length: 13; CDR3: CASSSGQTYEQYF; DNA: TGCGCCAGCAGTTCCGGACAGACCTACGAGCAGTACTTC
V: TRBV7-2; J: TRBJ1-2; D: TRBD1; size: .; length: 15; CDR3: CASSSGTGGLYGYTF; DNA: TGTGCCAGCAGCTCAGGGACAGGGGGCCTTTATGGCTACACCTTC
V: TRBV19; J: TRBJ2-1; D: TRBD2; size: .; length: 15; CDR3: CASSIGLAGGYEQFF; DNA: TGTGCCAGTAGTATAGGGCTAGCGGGAGGCTATGAGCAGTTCTTC
V: TRBV4-1; J: TRBJ2-3; D: .; size: once; length: 17; CDR3: CASSQDGLGGGLDTQYF; DNA: TGCGCCAGCAGCCAAGATGGTTTAGGCGGGGGCCTAGATACGCAGTATTTT
V: TRBV11-2; J: TRBJ2-3; D: TRBD1; size: .; length: 16; CDR3: CASSLGPRDRGREQYF; DNA: TGTGCCAGCAGCTTAGGGCCCCGGGACAGGGGCAGGGAGCAGTATTTT
V: TRBV4-3; J: TRBJ1-2; D: .; size: .; length: 13; CDR3: CASSQDSNYGYTF; DNA: TGCGCCAGCAGCCAAGACAGCAACTATGGCTACACCTTC
V: TRBV9; J: TRBJ2-1; D: TRBD2; size: .; length: 15; CDR3: CASSVLAAGANEQFF; DNA: TGTGCCAGCAGCGTACTGGCAGCGGGAGCCAATGAGCAGTTCTTC
V: TRBV23-1; J: TRBJ1-5; D: .; size: .; length: 14; CDR3: CATIVFTSNQPQHF; DNA: TGCGCCACCATAGTATTCACTAGCAATCAGCCCCAGCATTTT
V: TRBV5-1; J: TRBJ1-3; D: .; size: .; length: 13; CDR3: CASSAGTGNTIYF; DNA: TGCGCCAGCAGCGCTGGGACTGGAAACACCATATATTTT
V: TRBV30; J: TRBJ1-2; D: .; size: .; length: 12; CDR3: CAWSGQKQGYTF; DNA: TGTGCCTGGAGCGGACAGAAGCAAGGCTACACCTTC
V: TRBV5-8; J: TRBJ2-1; D: .; size: once; length: 15; CDR3: CASSSRTGAYNEQFF; DNA: TGTGCCAGCAGCTCCCGCACAGGAGCCTACAATGAGCAGTTCTTC